The 17 T cell receptor beta chains below all came from one sample that was sequenced in a study of OX40 agonist ivuxolimab in advanced cancers. Receptor libraries were prepared by the immunoSEQ multiplex PCR assay. This immuneACCESS table, as held by TCRdb, lists in-frame sequences with V and J called but not all clones. Of the missing ones, under half trace to an unresolved V gene in checked studies; the others have no known cause. This sample comprises fewer than 70,000 clones, roughly nine tenths of them detected only once. The top ten constitute 11% to 15% of the sample. Sample: CD4+ or CD8+ T cells sorted from blood, taken in a trial of the OX40 agonist ivuxolimab. Every receptor here comes from an adult with an advanced solid tumor such as melanoma, head and neck, liver or kidney cancer.

CDR3 nucleotides: TGCGCCAGCAGCGGGACGAGGGATGGCTACACCTTC. As protein: CASSGTRDGYTF. The V call is TRBV5-1, the J call TRBJ1-2; tentatively, D is TRBD1 (5 bases). The germline V and J ends were trimmed by 4 bases and 6 bases, with 10 bases remaining between them. Germline lookup yields CDR1 SGHRS and CDR2 YFSETQ. The CDR3 extends over 12 amino acids.

J is TRBJ1-4 and V is TRBV7-9; maybe TRBD1 (5 bases). The CDR3 extends over 13 amino acids. The ends were cut back, 2 bases at V and 8 bases at J, with 9 bases in the middle. The germline gives CDR1 SEHNR, CDR2 FQNEAQ (reference sequence). The CDR3 is CASSLFRGEKLFF. CDR3 DNA: TGTGCCAGCAGCTTATTCCGGGGGGAAAAACTGTTTTTT.

This rearrangement joins TRBV28 to TRBJ2-5; D might be TRBD1 (5 bases). The CDR3 runs to 14 residues. Trimming cost V 8 bases and J 2 bases, with 15 bases left between them. From germline, CDR1 is MDHEN and CDR2 SYDVKM. The CDR3 DNA is TGTGCCAGCGGGCGGAGTAGGGGACAAGAGACCCAGTACTTC. Amino acid sequence: CASGRSRGQETQYF. The full variable domain, its missing parts supplied by reference TRBV28 and TRBJ2-5, is DVKVTQSSRYLVKRTGEKVFLECVQDMDHENMFWYRQDPGLGLRLIYFSYDVKMKEKGDIPEGYSVSREKKERFSLILESASTNQTSMYLCASGRSRGQETQYFGPGTRLLVL.

The rearrangement links TRBV7-2 to TRBJ2-3; D may be TRBD2 (6 bases). CDR1 is SGHTA and CDR2 is FQGNSA in the germline V gene. Trimming pared 5 bases from V and 5 bases from J, leaving 14 bases between. This CDR3 has 14 residues. CDR3 nucleotide sequence: TGTGCCAGCAGCGAGACTAGAGTAGTAGATACGCAGTATTTT. Translated: CASSETRVVDTQYF.

This clone has just one count. This chain links TRBV18 with TRBJ1-2, with 7 bases matching TRBD1. Per the germline V gene, CDR1 is KGHSH and CDR2 is LQKENI. The CDR3 runs to 14 residues. V gave up 6 bases and J gave up 6 bases; unmatched junction bases: 10. The CDR3 coding sequence is TGTGCCAGCTCCCCAAAGGGGGCTCAGGATGGCTACACCTTC. Protein sequence: CASSPKGAQDGYTF.

The rearrangement links TRBV4-1 to TRBJ2-7, with D maybe TRBD2 (5 bases). Germline V gives CDR1 MGHRA, CDR2 YSYEKL. Trimming left V 1 base short and J 2 bases short, with 12 bases between. The CDR3 has 15 amino acids. DNA of the CDR3: TGCGCCAGCAGCCAAGGGACTTTCGCGGCCTACGAGCAGTACTTC. This sequence encodes CASSQGTFAAYEQYF.

The V gene is TRBV7-2, the J gene TRBJ2-7; 8 positions match TRBD1. The CDR3 is 14 residues long. Losses at the gene ends were 1 base for V and 2 bases for J; bases not matched to a gene: 1. CDR1 and CDR2 from the germline V gene are SGHTA and FQGNSA. CDR3 coding DNA: TGTGCCAGCAGCTTAGAACAGGGGGCCTACGAGCAGTACTTC. Protein: CASSLEQGAYEQYF.

This clone has a single count. The V call is TRBV19, the J call TRBJ1-5; D might be TRBD1 (5 bases). The CDR3 loop spans 15 amino acids. Trimming shortened V by 5 bases and J by 3 bases, and 14 bases separated the two germline ends. Germline lookup yields CDR1 LNHDA and CDR2 SQIVND (reference sequence). The DNA of the CDR3 is TGTGCCAGTAGTGTCGGGACTGGGTACAATCAGCCCCAGCATTTT. Translated: CASSVGTGYNQPQHF.

V gene TRBV27 combines with J gene TRBJ1-5; tentatively, D is TRBD1 (6 bases). Per the germline V gene, CDR1 is MNHEY and CDR2 is SMNVEV (reference sequence). The V end was cut by 5 bases, the J end by 4 bases, with 15 bases between. This CDR3 has 15 residues. CDR3 region: CASSPRTVRNQPQHF. In nucleotides, the CDR3 is TGTGCCAGCAGTCCGCGGACAGTCAGGAATCAGCCCCAGCATTTT.

The chain employs TRBV6-5 and TRBJ2-1, with D unclear. The CDR3 runs to 15 residues. The V end lost 6 bases, the J end lost 2 bases, and 14 bases lay between the germline ends. Germline V gene data show CDR1 as MNHEY and CDR2 as SVGAGI. The CDR3 DNA reads TGTGCCAGCAGACTGAGCACAGTAGCCTACAATGAGCAGTTCTTC. Translating it yields CASRLSTVAYNEQFF.

The V gene is TRBV28, the J gene TRBJ1-1; D is ambiguous. Germline values: CDR1 MDHEN, CDR2 SYDVKM. The CDR3 is 17 amino acids. Trimming shortened V by 6 bases and J by 0 bases, and 20 bases separated the two germline ends. CDR3 in amino acids: CASRPMEGARLNTEAFF. CDR3 nucleotides: TGTGCCAGCAGACCTATGGAGGGAGCGCGATTGAACACTGAAGCTTTCTTT.

V usage is TRBV11-2 and J usage is TRBJ2-3, with a weak D call TRBD2 (5 bases). Germline V gene lookup returns CDR1 SGHAT and CDR2 FQNNGV. This CDR3 spans 16 amino acids. V shed 1 base and J shed 6 bases, with 17 bases lying between them. Here the CDR3 DNA reads TGTGCCAGCAGCTTAGGGTCGGTACAGCGGTGGGATACGCAGTATTTT. Its protein is CASSLGSVQRWDTQYF.

The rearrangement joins TRBV6-5 to TRBJ2-7; D is possibly TRBD2 (5 bases). Germline-derived CDR1 and CDR2 are MNHEY and SVGAGI. V was pared by 6 bases and J by 6 bases, with 15 bases between. This CDR3 has 13 residues. The CDR3 region is CASSGILTGEQYF. CDR3 nucleotides: TGTGCCAGCAGCGGGATTCTCACCGGCGAGCAGTACTTC.

In this sample, this clone turned up once. The gene calls are TRBV5-1 and TRBJ2-7, with D perhaps TRBD1 (6 bases). Germline V gene lookup returns CDR1 SGHRS and CDR2 YFSETQ. V lost 4 bases to trimming and J lost 2 bases, with 13 bases between them. This CDR3 is built from 14 residues. CDR3 sequence: CASSVGQLAYEQYF. In DNA, the CDR3 is TGCGCCAGCAGCGTGGGACAACTCGCCTACGAGCAGTACTTC.

The chain joins TRBV7-2 to TRBJ2-3; D is perhaps TRBD1 (5 bases). In germline, CDR1 is SGHTA, CDR2 FQGNSA. Trimming left V 5 bases short and J 6 bases short, with 15 bases between. The CDR3 sequence is 14 residues long. CDR3 sequence: CASSTDSLWDTQYF. In nucleotides, the CDR3 is TGTGCCAGCAGCACAGACAGTCTCTGGGATACGCAGTATTTT.

The V and J genes are TRBV11-2 and TRBJ2-5, with 10 bases lining up with TRBD2. Germline loops: CDR1 SGHAT, CDR2 FQNNGV. V trimming: 1 base; J trimming: 4 bases; junction bases outside the gene matches: 6. This CDR3 has 16 amino acids. CDR3 nucleotide sequence: TGTGCCAGCAGCTTAGTTCAGGCTAGCGGGAGAGAGACCCAGTACTTC. Its protein product is CASSLVQASGRETQYF.

This clone showed up just a few times. The rearrangement joins TRBV9 to TRBJ2-1, with D possibly matching TRBD2 (5 bases). The CDR3 spans 15 residues. The V and J ends lost 0 bases and 5 bases respectively, with 12 bases between them. Per the germline V gene, CDR1 is SGDLS and CDR2 is YYNGEE. The CDR3 sequence is CASSVGGSENNEQFF. The CDR3 DNA reads as TGTGCCAGCAGCGTAGGAGGGAGCGAGAACAATGAGCAGTTCTTC.